These 26 T cell receptor beta chains were sequenced from one sample in a study of blood T cell repertoires in COVID-19. TCRdb keeps only in-frame clones here, not all; method: immunoSEQ multiplex PCR. The table lists a few hundred thousand clones, about nine tenths of them singletons. The sequencing input was peripheral blood. Every receptor here comes from a woman between 50 and 59 years old with COVID-19, enrolled during active disease.

The chain recombines TRBV7-8 with TRBJ1-4; D gene uncertain. V was trimmed by 4 bases and J by 3 bases, leaving 9 bases between them. This CDR3 spans 14 amino acids. CDR1 is SGHVS, CDR2 FQNEAQ, per germline. CDR3 nucleotides: TGTGCCAGCAGCTCTTCCGGGGCTAATGAAAAACTGTTTTTT. Amino acid sequence: CASSSSGANEKLFF.

This clone occurred once. The genes are TRBV28 and TRBJ1-2, with TRBD1 identical over 7 bases. V lost 6 bases to trimming and J lost 4 bases; unmatched junction nucleotides: 11. The CDR3 is made up of 15 amino acids. Germline V gene sequence: CDR1 MDHEN, CDR2 SYDVKM. CDR3: CASRPMGQILYGYTF. CDR3 bases: TGTGCCAGCAGACCAATGGGACAGATCCTCTATGGCTACACCTTC.

CDR3 loop: CAWSVRDRGGEQYF. CDR3 sequence (DNA): TGTGCCTGGAGTGTACGGGACAGGGGCGGGGAGCAGTACTTC. The gene calls are TRBV30 and TRBJ2-7, with 10 bases lining up with TRBD1. Unmatched junction bases numbered 6, after V lost 0 bases and J lost 7 bases. CDR3 length: 14 amino acids. Germline CDR1 and CDR2: GTSNPN and SVGIG (reference sequence).

As concerns this clone: Other DNA sequences from this sample encode an identical CDR3 as well. The chain uses TRBV30 and TRBJ1-2, with a tentative D call TRBD1 (5 bases). The germline V and J ends were trimmed by 0 bases and 4 bases, with 6 bases remaining between them. CDR1 and CDR2 (germline): GTSNPN, SVGIG (reference sequence). The CDR3 is 12 amino acids. The CDR3 coding sequence is TGTGCCTGGAGTGTTGACAGCTATGGCTACACCTTC. Residues: CAWSVDSYGYTF.

The chain joins TRBV12-5 to TRBJ2-7; TRBD2 agrees at 8 bases. The V and J ends lost 6 bases and 2 bases, in that order; junction bases with no gene match: 12. In germline, CDR1 is LGHNT, CDR2 FRNRAP. This CDR3 is 16 amino acids long. CDR3 loop: CASGPSGGAGAYEQYF. CDR3 bases: TGTGCTAGTGGACCCTCAGGCGGAGCGGGAGCCTACGAGCAGTACTTC.

The chain links TRBV19 to TRBJ2-7; 10 bases fit TRBD2. The CDR3 covers 17 residues. The germline gives CDR1 LNHDA, CDR2 SQIVND (reference sequence). V lost 3 bases to trimming and J lost 1 base; unmatched junction nucleotides: 9. The CDR3 bases are TGTGCCAGTAGTATTTCCCTAGCGGGGGACATGTCCTACGAGCAGTACTTC. Protein product: CASSISLAGDMSYEQYF.

The V and J genes are TRBV3-1 (or the pseudogene TRBV3-2) and TRBJ1-1; D is unclear. Germline CDR1 reads LGHDT; CDR2 reads YNNKEL (reference sequence). This CDR3 comprises 15 residues. Trimming pared 1 base from V and 2 bases from J, leaving 11 bases between. Written as DNA, the CDR3 is TGTGCCAGCAGCCAAGGTACCAGATTTAACACTGAAGCTTTCTTT. Its translation is CASSQGTRFNTEAFF.

The CDR3 sequence: CASSNSGGAYNEQFF. For the CDR3, the DNA is TGCGCCAGCAGCAACAGCGGGGGGGCCTACAATGAGCAGTTCTTC. The chain carries TRBV5-1 and TRBJ2-1; 10 bases line up with TRBD2. The V segment lost 4 bases and the J segment 2 bases; nucleotides outside the gene matches: 3. This CDR3 has 15 residues. Germline CDR1 is SGHRS and CDR2 is YFSETQ.

V is TRBV2 and J is TRBJ1-1; maybe TRBD1 (6 bases). V lost 4 bases to trimming and J lost 5 bases, with 14 bases between them. The CDR3 extends over 14 amino acids. Germline CDR1 SNHLY, CDR2 FYNNEI. Here the CDR3 reads CASSGGPGSTEAFF. The CDR3 DNA sequence: TGTGCCAGCAGTGGGGGGCCAGGGTCGACTGAAGCTTTCTTT.

The V and J genes are TRBV10-2 and TRBJ1-2; TRBD1 might be the D (5 bases). Germline-derived CDR1 and CDR2 are WSHSY and SAAADI. The CDR3 consists of 16 residues. Between the trimmed V and J ends, which lost 0 bases and 5 bases, there was a span of 16 bases. The CDR3 region is CASSESRTPDFYGYTF. The CDR3 nucleotides read TGCGCCAGCAGTGAGTCGCGGACACCCGACTTTTATGGCTACACCTTC.

The chain links TRBV3-1 (or the pseudogene TRBV3-2) to TRBJ2-7; D may be TRBD2 (6 bases). Germline CDR1 reads LGHDT; CDR2 reads YNNKEL (reference sequence). The CDR3 sequence is 20 residues long. V lost 1 base, J lost 6 bases, and 31 bases lay in between. This chain's CDR3 is CASSQVMLGGSDPKRGEQYF. CDR3 DNA: TGTGCCAGCAGCCAAGTTATGTTGGGGGGTAGCGACCCCAAGAGGGGCGAGCAGTACTTC.

The chain recombines TRBV2 with TRBJ1-2; a possible D gene is TRBD1 (5 bases). Germline V gene lookup returns CDR1 SNHLY and CDR2 FYNNEI. The length of the CDR3 is 12 residues. The ends were cut back, 8 bases at V and 6 bases at J, with 13 bases in the middle. The chain's CDR3 is CASSSTGDGYTF. The CDR3 DNA is TGTGCCAGCTCATCAACGGGGGATGGCTACACCTTC.

The J gene is TRBJ2-2, the V gene TRBV6-5; TRBD1 matches 7 bases. The V segment lost 6 bases and the J segment 7 bases; nucleotides outside the gene matches: 5. Germline-derived CDR1 and CDR2 are MNHEY and SVGAGI. The CDR3 consists of 13 residues. CDR3 bases: TGTGCCAGCAGGACACAGGGGTACGGGGAGCTGTTTTTT. This codes for CASRTQGYGELFF.

This chain links TRBV24-1 with TRBJ2-2; D perhaps matches TRBD2 (5 bases). The CDR3 extends over 15 amino acids. Germline CDR1 reads KGHDR; CDR2 reads SFDVKD. The V end was cut by 4 bases, the J end by 4 bases, with 12 bases between. This CDR3 is CATSDRGRSTGELFF. DNA for the CDR3: TGTGCCACCAGTGACCGAGGGCGCAGCACCGGGGAGCTGTTTTTT.

The gene calls are TRBV21-1 and TRBJ2-3; TRBD1 is the table's D call, not checked against the DNA. TRBV21-1 is noted as a pseudogene. The CDR3 loop spans 15 amino acids. The CDR3 sequence is CASSKGGDRVDTQYF. CDR3 nucleotide sequence: TGTGCCAGCAGCAAAGGGGGAGACAGGGTAGATACGCAGTATTTT.

The chain employs TRBV11-2 and TRBJ1-1; 7 nucleotides line up with TRBD1. Trimming at V came to 5 bases and at J to 5 bases, leaving 11 bases not matched to a gene. The CDR3 has 15 residues. CDR1 SGHAT and CDR2 FQNNGV come from the germline V gene. CDR3 DNA: TGTGCCAGCAGCCGGACAGGTTCGAGGGGGACTGAAGCTTTCTTT. Amino acid sequence: CASSRTGSRGTEAFF. Full variable domain (remainder filled in from reference TRBV11-2 and TRBJ1-1): EAGVAQSPRYKIIEKRQSVAFWCNPISGHATLYWYQQILGQGPKLLIQFQNNGVVDDSQLPKDRFSAERLKGVDSTLKIQPAKLEDSAVYLCASSRTGSRGTEAFFGQGTRLTVV.

Here the CDR3 reads CASSLDIPRGNTDTQYF. CDR3 DNA sequence: TGTGCCAGCAGCTTAGATATACCGCGGGGTAACACAGATACGCAGTATTTT. The genes are TRBV11-2 and TRBJ2-3, with a tentative D call TRBD2 (6 bases). CDR3 size: 17 residues. Trimming removed 0 bases at V and 2 bases at J, with 15 bases between. Germline CDR1 reads SGHAT; CDR2 reads FQNNGV.

As to this clone: This sample also contains other DNA sequences that code for the same CDR3. This chain uses TRBV5-1 with TRBJ1-6; 8 bases align to TRBD1. With 2 bases clipped from V and 7 bases from J, the junction kept 2 bases outside the gene matches. This CDR3 comprises 14 residues. Germline-derived CDR1 and CDR2 are SGHRS and YFSETQ. In DNA, the CDR3 is TGCGCCAGCAGCTTAGGACAGGGAAATTCACCCCTCCACTTT. This codes for CASSLGQGNSPLHF. The variable domain in full, with the rest retrieved from reference TRBV5-1 and TRBJ1-6, is KAGVTQTPRYLIKTRGQQVTLSCSPISGHRSVSWYQQTPGQGLQFLFEYFSETQRNKGNFPGRFSGRQFSNSRSEMNVSTLELGDSALYLCASSLGQGNSPLHFGNGTRLTVT.

This clone was counted once. V is TRBV25-1 and J is TRBJ2-5; the match to TRBD2 covers 12 bases. Trimming cost V 4 bases and J 1 base; bases outside gene matches: 7. The CDR3 runs 17 residues. The germline gives CDR1 MGHDK, CDR2 SYGVNS. CDR3 region: CASSVGATSGGQETQYF. The CDR3 nucleotides are TGTGCCAGCAGTGTAGGAGCGACTAGCGGGGGCCAAGAGACCCAGTACTTC. Based on the CDR3 plus reference TRBV25-1 and TRBJ2-5, the full variable domain is EADIYQTPRYLVIGTGKKITLECSQTMGHDKMYWYQQDPGMELHLIHYSYGVNSTEKGDLSSESTVSRIRTEHFPLTLESARPSHTSQYLCASSVGATSGGQETQYFGPGTRLLVL.

This clone has just one count. The chain employs TRBV7-2 and TRBJ2-1; 12 bases line up with TRBD2. Trimming took 2 bases from V and 7 from J; bases not matched to a gene: 3. Germline V gives CDR1 SGHTA, CDR2 FQGNSA. This CDR3 has 15 residues. CDR3 region: CASSLPGLAGNEQFF. CDR3 sequence (DNA): TGTGCCAGCAGCTTACCCGGACTAGCGGGGAATGAGCAGTTCTTC.

J is TRBJ2-2 and V is TRBV12-5; D is ambiguous. The CDR3 covers 15 residues. Germline CDR1 reads LGHNT; CDR2 reads FRNRAP. Trimming cost V 1 base and J 4 bases, with 10 bases left between them. DNA of the CDR3: TGTGCTAGTGGTTTGGGTCCAGGTCCCACCGGGGAGCTGTTTTTT. Protein sequence: CASGLGPGPTGELFF.

This clone was counted between two and nine times. The chain has TRBV28 and TRBJ2-1; tentative D call: TRBD2 (5 bases). The CDR3 totals 15 residues. Between the trimmed V and J ends, which lost 5 bases and 3 bases, there was a span of 14 bases. Germline V CDR1 and CDR2: MDHEN, SYDVKM. CDR3 DNA sequence: TGTGCCAGCAGTAAGGACTCCCTCCACTACAATGAGCAGTTCTTC. It yields the protein CASSKDSLHYNEQFF.

This clone was counted between two and nine times. The chain joins TRBV30 to TRBJ1-2; D unclear. This CDR3 contains 12 residues. Trimming took off 0 bases at V and 9 bases at J, with 11 bases between the two ends. Per germline, CDR1 GTSNPN and CDR2 SVGIG (reference sequence). The CDR3 nucleotides read TGTGCCTGGAGTGTATATCGTGAGAGCTACACCTTC. Translation: CAWSVYRESYTF.

The V and J genes are TRBV7-9 and TRBJ2-2; D may be TRBD2 (5 bases). This CDR3 is 13 amino acids long. V dropped 8 bases and J dropped 0 bases, with 7 bases sitting between them. CDR1 SEHNR and CDR2 FQNEAQ come from the germline V gene (reference sequence). CDR3 sequence (DNA): TGTGCCAGCGCCGGGACGAACACCGGGGAGCTGTTTTTT. This gives the protein CASAGTNTGELFF.

The V call is TRBV12-3 or TRBV12-4, the J call TRBJ2-7, with D uncertain. Trimming stripped 1 base from V and 7 bases from J, with 5 bases between. The CDR3 runs 11 residues. The CDR3 loop is CASSLEAEQYF. CDR3 bases: TGTGCCAGCAGTTTAGAAGCTGAGCAGTACTTC.

The chain has TRBV6-5 and TRBJ1-1; 7 bases line up with TRBD1. The CDR3 contains 13 residues. Per germline, CDR1 MNHEY and CDR2 SVGAGI. With 5 bases clipped from V and 5 bases from J, the junction kept 5 bases outside the gene matches. The CDR3 region is CASSLYRGTEAFF. For the CDR3, the DNA is TGTGCCAGCAGTCTATACAGGGGTACTGAAGCTTTCTTT.